A single sample is the source of the 7 T cell receptor beta chains below, sequenced in a study of T cells in Graves' hyperthyroidism and ophthalmopathy. The source material, RNA transcripts, was used to amplify TCR beta CDR3 regions. HTBI primers drove first-round RT-PCR of the TCR CDR3. TCRdb called the multiplex PCR reads again in MiXCR, with one record for every CDR3 protein. The top ten hold around 50% of the sample, which has fewer than 350,000 distinct CDR3 sequences, roughly 18% seen once. The sequenced sample consisted of blood. The receptors here all came from a woman in her fifties or sixties with Graves' hyperthyroidism.

V usage is TRBV28 and J usage is TRBJ2-3; 7 nucleotides agree with TRBD2. Unmatched junction bases numbered 6, after V lost 6 bases and J lost 0 bases. CDR1 is MDHEN and CDR2 is SYDVKM in the germline V gene. This CDR3 has 15 residues. Here the CDR3 reads CASRPGGLSTDTQYF. The CDR3 DNA sequence: TGTGCCAGCAGGCCGGGGGGACTTAGCACAGATACGCAGTATTTT.

This clonotype was seen ten or more times. This rearrangement joins TRBV2 to TRBJ2-1; no clear D gene. The ends were cut back, 3 bases at V and 7 bases at J, with 7 bases in the middle. The germline V gene has CDR1 SNHLY and CDR2 FYNNEI. This CDR3 is 12 amino acids long. The CDR3 sequence is CASSEGLNEQFF. CDR3 bases: TGTGCCAGCAGTGAGGGCCTAAATGAGCAGTTCTTC.

In its sample, this clonotype was seen a few times. V and J are TRBV20-1 and TRBJ2-2, with D possibly being TRBD1 (6 bases). Germline CDR1 and CDR2: DFQATT and SNEGSKA (reference sequence). Trimming removed 3 bases from V and 1 base from J, with 18 bases in between. CDR3 length: 17 residues. This CDR3 is CSASEGPTGQNTGELFF. In DNA form, the CDR3 reads TGCAGTGCTAGTGAAGGCCCAACGGGACAGAACACCGGGGAGCTGTTTTTT.

This clonotype has only a few counts. This chain joins TRBV5-8 and TRBJ2-2; 9 nucleotides agree with TRBD2. CDR1 is SGHTS, CDR2 YDEGEE, per germline. Trimming took 6 bases from V and 3 from J; bases not matched to a gene: 9. This CDR3 has 16 residues. The CDR3 DNA sequence: TGTGCCAGCATTTTTCCTAGCGGGGACTACACCGGGGAGCTGTTTTTT. It translates to CASIFPSGDYTGELFF.

Ten or more counts support this clonotype. The J gene is TRBJ1-1, the V gene TRBV3-1; 7 bases are shared with TRBD1. V dropped 4 bases and J dropped 0; count of bases not matched to a gene: 2. Germline V gene data show CDR1 as LGHDT and CDR2 as YNNKEL (reference sequence). The CDR3 runs to 14 residues. The CDR3 DNA follows: TGTGCCAGCAGCCGGGACAGTGTGAACACTGAAGCTTTCTTT. Its protein is CASSRDSVNTEAFF.

This clonotype came up many times. V and J are TRBV18 and TRBJ1-1, with no clear D. The CDR3 length is 14 residues. The germline V and J ends were trimmed by 1 base and 0 bases, with 6 bases remaining between them. Germline CDR1 is KGHSH and CDR2 is LQKENI. The CDR3: CASSPQVLNTEAFF. CDR3 coding DNA: TGTGCCAGCTCACCACAGGTTCTGAACACTGAAGCTTTCTTT.

This clonotype was counted many times. The V and J genes are TRBV30 and TRBJ1-5; a weak D match, TRBD1 (5 bases). Per the germline V gene, CDR1 is GTSNPN and CDR2 is SVGIG (reference sequence). Trimming left V 3 bases short and J 3 bases short, with 15 bases between. This CDR3 comprises 15 residues. The CDR3 coding sequence is TGTGCCTGGAGCACGGGCGTGGGGGTCAATCAGCCCCAGCATTTT. This codes for CAWSTGVGVNQPQHF.